These 27 T cell receptor beta chains came from one sample sequenced in a study of CD8+CD57+ T cells in acquired aplastic anemia. CDR3 and TCR beta VDJ profiling relied on genomic DNA as the template. Each CDR3 protein gets one entry after TCRdb re-called the reads with MiXCR. The top ten clones hold around 45% of a sample with about 160,000 distinct CDR3 sequences, about two thirds of them seen once. All patients picked for sequencing had shown, by flow cytometry, an expansion of CD8+CD57+ cells. Sequenced input: sorted CD4+, CD8+, or CD8+CD57+ T cells (not recorded which) from PBMCs. The source of these receptors is a human donor with aplastic anemia.

The CDR3 sequence is CASSVYGISTDTQYF. The CDR3 nucleotides read TGTGCCAGCAGCGTATACGGGATTAGCACAGATACGCAGTATTTT. The chain recombines TRBV9 with TRBJ2-3; tentatively, D is TRBD2 (5 bases). Per germline, CDR1 SGDLS and CDR2 YYNGEE. This CDR3 contains 15 residues. Deletions cut 1 base from V and 0 bases from J, with 9 bases between.

The chain carries TRBV15 and TRBJ2-7, with D possibly TRBD1 on 7 matching bases. CDR1 is LNHNV and CDR2 is YYDKDF in the germline V gene (reference sequence). V was pared by 4 bases and J by 5 bases, with 15 bases between. CDR3 length equals 14 residues. As DNA, the CDR3 is TGTGCCACCAGCACCCACCCCAGGGGGGACGAGCAGTACTTC. Translated, it gives CATSTHPRGDEQYF.

The chain employs TRBV5-1 and TRBJ2-7, with 9 bases that match TRBD1. The junction had 13 bases not matched to a gene; V was cut back by 0 bases and J by 6 bases. Looked up from germline, CDR1 is SGHRS and CDR2 is YFSETQ. The CDR3 totals 17 residues. The CDR3 loop reads CASSLASGTGWASEQYF. The CDR3 DNA follows: TGCGCCAGCAGCTTGGCCTCCGGGACAGGGTGGGCCAGCGAGCAGTACTTC.

The genes are TRBV2 and TRBJ2-1, with a tentative D call TRBD2 (6 bases). From germline, CDR1 is SNHLY and CDR2 FYNNEI. The V and J ends lost 4 bases and 4 bases respectively, with 14 bases between them. The CDR3 sequence is 15 residues long. The CDR3 loop is CASSAGEIRYNEQFF. The CDR3 bases are TGTGCCAGCAGTGCGGGGGAGATTAGATACAATGAGCAGTTCTTC. Full variable domain (outside the CDR3, taken from reference TRBV2 and TRBJ2-1): EPEVTQTPSHQVTQMGQEVILRCVPISNHLYFYWYRQILGQKVEFLVSFYNNEISEKSEIFDDQFSVERPDGSNFTLKIRSTKLEDSAMYFCASSAGEIRYNEQFFGPGTRLTVL.

This clonotype was counted once. The chain carries TRBV7-2 and TRBJ1-2; D is perhaps TRBD1 (6 bases). This CDR3 spans 15 amino acids. Trimming removed 6 bases from V and 7 bases from J, with 21 bases in between. Germline V gene sequence: CDR1 SGHTA, CDR2 FQGNSA. CDR3 sequence reads: CASSQRARGGGGYTF. CDR3 DNA sequence: TGTGCCAGCAGTCAAAGGGCCAGGGGAGGTGGTGGCTACACCTTC. Full variable domain (remainder filled in from reference TRBV7-2 and TRBJ1-2): GAGVSQSPSNKVTEKGKDVELRCDPISGHTALYWYRQSLGQGLEFLIYFQGNSAPDKSGLPSDRFSAERTGGSVSTLTIQRTQQEDSAVYLCASSQRARGGGGYTFGSGTRLTVV.

This clonotype occurred a few times. The chain uses TRBV2 and TRBJ2-1; tentatively, D is TRBD2 (5 bases). V was pared by 10 bases and J by 8 bases, with 18 bases between. Germline V lookup: CDR1 SNHLY, CDR2 FYNNEI. The length of the CDR3 is 13 residues. The CDR3 reads CATQRAEGDEQFF. The CDR3 nucleotides read TGTGCCACCCAGCGCGCAGAGGGCGATGAGCAGTTCTTC.

J is TRBJ2-7 and V is TRBV7-6; weak D call: TRBD2 (5 bases). Trimming pared 5 bases from V and 5 bases from J, leaving 16 bases between. This CDR3 is built from 14 residues. Germline V gives CDR1 SGHVS, CDR2 FNYEAQ. CDR3 amino acids: CASSPGYGVDEQYF. CDR3 coding DNA: TGTGCCAGCAGCCCTGGGTACGGGGTCGACGAGCAGTACTTC. Looking up the rest from reference TRBV7-6 and TRBJ2-7 gives the full variable domain: GAGVSQSPRYKVTKRGQDVALRCDPISGHVSLYWYRQALGQGPEFLTYFNYEAQQDKSGLPNDRFSAERPEGSISTLTIQRTEQRDSAMYRCASSPGYGVDEQYFGPGTRLTVT.

The chain carries TRBV27 and TRBJ2-7, with 9 nucleotides matching TRBD2. Germline V CDR1 and CDR2: MNHEY, SMNVEV (reference sequence). With 6 bases clipped from V and 0 bases from J, the junction kept 3 bases outside the gene matches. The length of the CDR3 is 14 residues. CDR3 sequence reads: CASSRSGSSYEQYF. Here the CDR3 DNA reads TGTGCCAGCAGCCGTAGCGGGAGCTCCTACGAGCAGTACTTC.

This clonotype was counted once. In nucleotides, the CDR3 is TGTGCCAGCAGCCCCAGTGGTTCGCCCCTCCACTTT. It translates to CASSPSGSPLHF. This sequence joins TRBV10-3 and TRBJ1-6; D unclear. This CDR3 has 12 residues. Germline V gene data show CDR1 as ENHRY and CDR2 as SYGVKD. V was trimmed by 10 bases and J by 13 bases, leaving 17 bases between them.

This clonotype was picked up many times. The CDR3 sequence: CASSYVGGEQYV. The CDR3 bases are TGTGCCAGCAGTTATGTGGGGGGCGAGCAGTACGTC. This chain joins TRBV6-6 and TRBJ2-7, with D tentatively TRBD2 (6 bases). CDR1 is MNHNY, CDR2 SVGAGI, per germline (reference sequence). The V and J ends lost 3 bases and 6 bases respectively, with 9 bases between them. The CDR3 totals 12 residues.

In this sample, this clonotype turned up many times. The chain combines TRBV6-4 with TRBJ2-1; no clear D. The length of the CDR3 is 14 residues. V was cut by 0 bases and J by 3 bases, with 6 bases left in between. Looked up from germline, CDR1 is MRHNA and CDR2 is SNTAGT. The CDR3 region has the DNA TGTGCCAGCAGTGACTCGGAGAACTACAATGAGCAGTTCTTC. This encodes CASSDSENYNEQFF.

This rearrangement joins TRBV25-1 to TRBJ1-5; D uncertain. The V end lost 6 bases, the J end lost 3 bases, and 9 bases lay between the germline ends. The CDR3 totals 13 residues. The V gene's germline CDR1 is MGHDK and CDR2 SYGVNS. The CDR3 loop reads CASSPAINQPQHF. The CDR3 coding sequence is TGTGCCAGCAGCCCAGCGATCAATCAGCCCCAGCATTTT.

This clonotype occurred once. The chain couples TRBV11-1 to TRBJ1-3; 7 positions agree with TRBD1. The CDR3 runs 17 residues. From germline, CDR1 is SGHAT and CDR2 FQDESV (reference sequence). The ends lost 5 bases at V and 8 bases at J; junction bases unmatched: 18. The DNA for the CDR3 is TGTGCCAGCAGCCCGACAGGGTACACTAACTATGGCTACACCATATATTTT. It yields the protein CASSPTGYTNYGYTIYF.

V is TRBV24-1 and J is TRBJ1-2; D is unclear. Deletions cut 3 bases from V and 8 bases from J, with 9 bases between. The CDR3 runs to 12 residues. Looked up from germline, CDR1 is KGHDR and CDR2 is SFDVKD. The CDR3 DNA reads as TGTGCCACCAGTGATAGGCAGCGCGGCTACACCTTC. Protein: CATSDRQRGYTF.

This chain joins TRBV24-1 and TRBJ1-5; TRBD1 matches 7 bases. The CDR3 covers 15 residues. Germline V lookup: CDR1 KGHDR, CDR2 SFDVKD. V was clipped by 5 bases and J by 3 bases; unmatched bases: 6. Written as DNA, the CDR3 is TGTGCCACCAGTGGGACAGGTAGTAACAATCAGCCCCAGCATTTT. This encodes CATSGTGSNNQPQHF.

The rearrangement uses TRBV10-2 and TRBJ2-5, with TRBD2 matching over 8 bases. Per germline, CDR1 WSHSY and CDR2 SAAADI. Losses at the gene ends were 10 bases for V and 2 bases for J; bases not matched to a gene: 15. This CDR3 comprises 16 residues. DNA for the CDR3: TGCGCCATCCCTCTTAGGTTAGCGGGGTCACAAGAGACCCAGTACTTC. This translates into CAIPLRLAGSQETQYF.

This chain connects TRBV7-2 to TRBJ2-7; D is ambiguous. The CDR3 has 12 amino acids. With 3 bases removed from V and 2 bases from J, the gap between germline ends came to 5 bases. Germline CDR1 SGHTA, CDR2 FQGNSA. The CDR3, as DNA: TGTGCCAGCAGCTTGGTCCCCTACGAGCAGTACTTC. As protein: CASSLVPYEQYF.

This clonotype was recorded once. The chain uses TRBV6-6 and TRBJ2-7, with TRBD1 matching 10 bases. V gave up 5 bases and J gave up 5 bases; unmatched junction bases: 12. Germline V CDR1 and CDR2: MNHNY, SVGAGI (reference sequence). CDR3 length: 16 amino acids. This CDR3 is CASSASPGQGRDEQYF. CDR3 nucleotides: TGTGCCAGCAGTGCCAGCCCGGGACAGGGGAGGGACGAGCAGTACTTC.

The CDR3 spells CASLRDRGHEQFF. In nucleotides, the CDR3 is TGTGCCAGTCTTCGGGACAGGGGTCATGAGCAGTTCTTC. This chain links TRBV10-3 with TRBJ2-1; TRBD1 matches 10 bases. Per the germline V gene, CDR1 is ENHRY and CDR2 is SYGVKD. This CDR3 has 13 residues. The trim removed 10 bases at V and 8 bases at J, leaving 8 bases unmatched.

CDR3 region: CASSSNILTEAFF. The DNA for the CDR3 is TGTGCCAGCAGCTCCAACATACTCACTGAAGCTTTCTTT. The chain carries TRBV7-2 and TRBJ1-1, with D unclear. CDR1 and CDR2 (germline): SGHTA, FQGNSA. This CDR3 contains 13 residues. V lost 4 bases, J lost 4 bases, and 10 bases lay in between.

The chain joins TRBV15 to TRBJ2-2; TRBD1 is a possible D gene (6 bases). In germline, CDR1 is LNHNV, CDR2 YYDKDF (reference sequence). The CDR3 is made up of 14 amino acids. Trimming left V 6 bases short and J 8 bases short, with 16 bases between. The CDR3: CATRISQGTGELFF. In nucleotides, the CDR3 is TGTGCCACCAGGATTAGTCAGGGGACAGGGGAGCTGTTTTTT.

V gene TRBV20-1 combines with J gene TRBJ2-7; the match to TRBD1 covers 7 bases. The V segment lost 6 bases and the J segment 0 bases; nucleotides outside the gene matches: 11. Germline-derived CDR1 and CDR2 are DFQATT and SNEGSKA (reference sequence). This CDR3 is 15 amino acids long. The CDR3 protein is CSARPRQGSSYEQYF. The CDR3 region has the DNA TGCAGTGCCAGACCCCGACAGGGCAGCTCCTACGAGCAGTACTTC.

The gene calls are TRBV19 and TRBJ2-5, with D tentatively TRBD1 (5 bases). From germline, CDR1 is LNHDA and CDR2 SQIVND (reference sequence). Trimming removed 6 bases at V and 5 bases at J, with 16 bases between. The CDR3 length is 14 residues. The CDR3 region is CASRGLGARETQYF. For the CDR3, the DNA is TGTGCCAGTAGAGGGTTAGGGGCGCGGGAGACCCAGTACTTC.

The chain uses TRBV30 and TRBJ2-1, with 11 bases identical to TRBD2. J lost 7 bases, V lost 6 bases, and 5 bases had no gene match. The CDR3 extends over 13 amino acids. From germline, CDR1 is GTSNPN and CDR2 SVGIG (reference sequence). The CDR3 bases are TGTGCCTGCGGGACTAGCGGACATAATGAGCAGTTCTTC. It is translated as CACGTSGHNEQFF.

V and J are TRBV7-2 and TRBJ1-1; weak D call: TRBD1 (6 bases). Germline V lookup: CDR1 SGHTA, CDR2 FQGNSA. The length of the CDR3 is 13 residues. With 6 bases removed from V and 1 base from J, the gap between germline ends came to 9 bases. The CDR3 DNA is TGTGCCAGCAGGCAGGGGAAGAACACTGAAGCTTTCTTT. Protein product: CASRQGKNTEAFF.

The chain links TRBV20-1 to TRBJ1-1, with a possible D match to TRBD1 (5 bases). Germline assignment: CDR1 DFQATT and CDR2 SNEGSKA (reference sequence). The CDR3 covers 16 residues. V lost 0 bases and J 3 bases, leaving 17 bases between the germline ends. In DNA form, the CDR3 reads TGCAGTGCTAGAGAGGGGGTTGCCGGCGGGGACACTGAAGCTTTCTTT. It is translated as CSAREGVAGGDTEAFF.

The chain links TRBV5-6 to TRBJ2-6; no clear D. CDR1 and CDR2 (germline): SGHDT, YYEEEE. CDR3 length equals 16 residues. Trimming stripped 3 bases from V and 0 bases from J, with 10 bases between. CDR3 sequence: CASSSLLGSGANVLTF. For the CDR3, the DNA is TGTGCCAGCAGCTCCCTTCTGGGCTCTGGGGCCAACGTCCTGACTTTC.